This record looks at one TCR beta chain sequence and its context. The data derive from a study of blood T cell repertoires in COVID-19. V was pared by 4 bases and J by 11 bases, with 12 bases of the junction left unmatched. CDR1 and CDR2 (germline): LGHNA, YSLEER. This CDR3 region has 14 residues. TCRdb's copy holds only in-frame clones and misses some; the assay was immunoSEQ multiplex PCR. The sample has approximately 120,000 clones, 85% to 90% seen once. The chain joins TRBV4-3 to TRBJ2-3; TRBD1 aligns across 7 bases. The sample comprised peripheral blood. The sequence was obtained from a human donor in a cohort sampled during active COVID-19. The CDR3 sequence is CASSLRGSGDLQYF. CDR3 nucleotide sequence: TGCGCCAGCAGCCTCAGGGGGAGCGGAGACTTGCAGTATTTT.